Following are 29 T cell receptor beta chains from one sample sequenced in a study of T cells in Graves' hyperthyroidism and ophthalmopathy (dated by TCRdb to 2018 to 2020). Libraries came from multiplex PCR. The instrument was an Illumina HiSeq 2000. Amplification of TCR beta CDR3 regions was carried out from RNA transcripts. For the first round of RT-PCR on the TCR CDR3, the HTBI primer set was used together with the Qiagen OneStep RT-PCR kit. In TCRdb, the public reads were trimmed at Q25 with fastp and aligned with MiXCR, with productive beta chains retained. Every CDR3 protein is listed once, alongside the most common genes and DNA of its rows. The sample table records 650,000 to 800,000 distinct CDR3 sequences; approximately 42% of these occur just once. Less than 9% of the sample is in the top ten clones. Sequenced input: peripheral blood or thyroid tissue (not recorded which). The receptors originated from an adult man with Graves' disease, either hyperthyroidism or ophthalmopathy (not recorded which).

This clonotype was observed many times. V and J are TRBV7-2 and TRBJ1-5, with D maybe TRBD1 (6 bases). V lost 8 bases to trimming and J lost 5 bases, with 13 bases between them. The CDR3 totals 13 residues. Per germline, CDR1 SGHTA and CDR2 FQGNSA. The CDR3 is CASQGIPDQPQHF. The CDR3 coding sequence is TGTGCCAGCCAGGGGATCCCGGATCAGCCCCAGCATTTT.

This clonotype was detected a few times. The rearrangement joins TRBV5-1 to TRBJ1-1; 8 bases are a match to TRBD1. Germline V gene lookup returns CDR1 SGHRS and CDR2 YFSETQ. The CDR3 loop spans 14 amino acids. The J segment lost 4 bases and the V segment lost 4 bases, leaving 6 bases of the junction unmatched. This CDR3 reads CASSHRDRFTEAFF. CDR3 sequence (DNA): TGCGCCAGCAGCCACCGGGACAGGTTCACTGAAGCTTTCTTT.

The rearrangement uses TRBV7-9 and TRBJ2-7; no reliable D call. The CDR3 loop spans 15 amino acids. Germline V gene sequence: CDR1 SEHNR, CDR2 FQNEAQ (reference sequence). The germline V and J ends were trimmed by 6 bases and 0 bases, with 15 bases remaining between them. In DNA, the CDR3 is TGTGCCAGCAGTCGCGTGGACCGCAGCTCCTACGAGCAGTACTTC. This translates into CASSRVDRSSYEQYF. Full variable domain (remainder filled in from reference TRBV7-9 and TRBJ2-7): DTGVSQNPRHKITKRGQNVTFRCDPISEHNRLYWYRQTLGQGPEFLTYFQNEAQLEKSRLLSDRFSAERPKGSFSTLEIQRTEQGDSAMYLCASSRVDRSSYEQYFGPGTRLTVT.

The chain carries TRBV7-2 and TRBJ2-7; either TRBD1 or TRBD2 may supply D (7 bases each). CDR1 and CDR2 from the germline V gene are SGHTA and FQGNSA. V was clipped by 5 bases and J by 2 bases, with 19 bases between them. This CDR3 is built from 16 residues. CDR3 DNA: TGTGCCAGCAGCACAGGGCCACAGGGGAGGGCCTACGAGCAGTACTTC. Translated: CASSTGPQGRAYEQYF.

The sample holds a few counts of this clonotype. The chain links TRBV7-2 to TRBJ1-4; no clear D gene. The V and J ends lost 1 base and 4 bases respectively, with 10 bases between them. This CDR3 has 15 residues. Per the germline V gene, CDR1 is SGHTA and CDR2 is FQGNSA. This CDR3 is CASSLGVSRNEKLFF. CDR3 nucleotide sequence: TGTGCCAGCAGCTTAGGGGTCAGCCGTAATGAAAAACTGTTTTTT.

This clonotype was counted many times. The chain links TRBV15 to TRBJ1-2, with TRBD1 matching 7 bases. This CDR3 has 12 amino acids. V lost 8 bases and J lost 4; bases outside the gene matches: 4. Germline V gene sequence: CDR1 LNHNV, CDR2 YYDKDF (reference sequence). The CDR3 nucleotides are TGTGCCACCGGTGAGGGGGCCTATGGCTACACCTTC. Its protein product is CATGEGAYGYTF.

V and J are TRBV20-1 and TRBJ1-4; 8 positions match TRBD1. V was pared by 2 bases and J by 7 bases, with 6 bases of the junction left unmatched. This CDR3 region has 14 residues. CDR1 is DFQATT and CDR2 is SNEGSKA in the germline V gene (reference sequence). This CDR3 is CSARPTGDLEKLFF. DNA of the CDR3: TGCAGTGCTAGACCGACAGGGGACCTTGAAAAACTGTTTTTT.

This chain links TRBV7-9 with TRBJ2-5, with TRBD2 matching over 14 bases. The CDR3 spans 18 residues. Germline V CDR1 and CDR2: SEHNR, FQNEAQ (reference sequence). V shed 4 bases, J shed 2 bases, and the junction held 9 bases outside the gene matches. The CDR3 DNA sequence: TGTGCCAGCAGCTCCTGGACAGGACTAGCGGGAGGTCAAGAGACCCAGTACTTC. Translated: CASSSWTGLAGGQETQYF.

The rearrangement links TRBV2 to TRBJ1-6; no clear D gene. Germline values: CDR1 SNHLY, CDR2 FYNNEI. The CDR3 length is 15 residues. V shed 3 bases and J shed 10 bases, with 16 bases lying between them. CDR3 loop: CASSDLGGSESPLHF. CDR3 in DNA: TGTGCCAGCAGTGATTTGGGTGGGTCGGAGTCACCCCTCCACTTT.

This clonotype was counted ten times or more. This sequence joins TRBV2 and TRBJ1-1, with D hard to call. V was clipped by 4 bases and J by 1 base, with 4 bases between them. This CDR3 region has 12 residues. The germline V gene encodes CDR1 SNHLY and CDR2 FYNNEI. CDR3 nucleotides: TGTGCCAGCAGTGGTGGGAACACTGAAGCTTTCTTT. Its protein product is CASSGGNTEAFF. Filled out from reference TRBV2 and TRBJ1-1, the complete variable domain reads EPEVTQTPSHQVTQMGQEVILRCVPISNHLYFYWYRQILGQKVEFLVSFYNNEISEKSEIFDDQFSVERPDGSNFTLKIRSTKLEDSAMYFCASSGGNTEAFFGQGTRLTVV.

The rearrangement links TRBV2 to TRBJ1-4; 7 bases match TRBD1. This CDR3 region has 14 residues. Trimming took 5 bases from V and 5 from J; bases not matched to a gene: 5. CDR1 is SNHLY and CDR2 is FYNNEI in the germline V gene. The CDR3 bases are TGTGCCAGCAGTACGACAGGGACAAATGAAAAACTGTTTTTT. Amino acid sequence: CASSTTGTNEKLFF.

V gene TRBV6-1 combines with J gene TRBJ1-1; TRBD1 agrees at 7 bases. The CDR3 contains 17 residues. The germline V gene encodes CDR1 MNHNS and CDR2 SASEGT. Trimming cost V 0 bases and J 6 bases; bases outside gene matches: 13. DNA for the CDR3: TGTGCCAGCAGTGAAGCAGCGGACAGGTGGAGGGGCGCTGAAGCTTTCTTT. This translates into CASSEAADRWRGAEAFF.

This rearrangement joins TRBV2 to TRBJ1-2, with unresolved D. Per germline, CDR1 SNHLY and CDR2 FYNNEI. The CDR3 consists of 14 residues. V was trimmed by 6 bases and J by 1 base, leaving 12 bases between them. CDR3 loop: CASRNPPSNYGYTF. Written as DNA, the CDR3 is TGTGCCAGCAGGAACCCACCAAGTAACTATGGCTACACCTTC.

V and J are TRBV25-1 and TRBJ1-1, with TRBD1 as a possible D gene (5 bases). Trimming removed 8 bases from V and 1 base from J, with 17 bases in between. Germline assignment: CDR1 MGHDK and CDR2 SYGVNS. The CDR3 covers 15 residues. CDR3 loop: CASGQAERGNTEAFF. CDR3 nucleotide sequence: TGTGCCAGCGGCCAAGCGGAAAGGGGGAACACTGAAGCTTTCTTT.

In DNA, the CDR3 is TGTGCCAGCAGCAGTCCAAATGGAGATGAAAAACTGTTTTTT. The encoded protein is CASSSPNGDEKLFF. The chain recombines TRBV9 with TRBJ1-4; D unresolved. The ends were cut back, 4 bases at V and 6 bases at J, with 13 bases in the middle. The CDR3 extends over 14 amino acids. In germline, CDR1 is SGDLS, CDR2 YYNGEE.

CDR3 amino acids: CASTTDRAEKLFF. The CDR3 DNA is TGTGCCAGCACCACGGACAGGGCGGAAAAACTGTTTTTT. The chain joins TRBV11-1 to TRBJ1-4, with TRBD1 matching 8 bases. This CDR3 is built from 13 residues. V gave up 7 bases and J gave up 8 bases; unmatched junction bases: 6. Per germline, CDR1 SGHAT and CDR2 FQDESV (reference sequence).

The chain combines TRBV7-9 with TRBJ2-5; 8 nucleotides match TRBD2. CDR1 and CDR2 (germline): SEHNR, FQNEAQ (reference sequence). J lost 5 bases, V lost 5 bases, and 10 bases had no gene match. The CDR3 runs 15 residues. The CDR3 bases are TGTGCCAGCAGCCATCCCGGGGGGGCCGGGGAGACCCAGTACTTC. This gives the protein CASSHPGGAGETQYF.

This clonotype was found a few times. The CDR3 here is CASSLATGTTKSYEQYF. The CDR3 DNA sequence: TGTGCCAGCAGCTTAGCTACAGGGACCACGAAAAGCTACGAGCAGTACTTC. The chain uses TRBV7-8 and TRBJ2-7; perhaps TRBD1 as D (6 bases). Germline lookup yields CDR1 SGHVS and CDR2 FQNEAQ. Between the trimmed V and J ends, which lost 0 bases and 3 bases, there was a span of 18 bases. This CDR3 spans 17 amino acids.

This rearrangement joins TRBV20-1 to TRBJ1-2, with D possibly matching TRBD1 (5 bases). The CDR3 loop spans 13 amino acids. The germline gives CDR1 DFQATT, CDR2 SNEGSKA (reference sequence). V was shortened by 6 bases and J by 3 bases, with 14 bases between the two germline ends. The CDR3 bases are TGCAGTGCGCCGCCCCCACAGGACTATGGCTACACCTTC. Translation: CSAPPPQDYGYTF.

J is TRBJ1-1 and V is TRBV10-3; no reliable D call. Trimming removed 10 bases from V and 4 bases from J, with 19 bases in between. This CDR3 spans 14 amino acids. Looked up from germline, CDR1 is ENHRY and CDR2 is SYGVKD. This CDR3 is CASRGPGLGTEAFF. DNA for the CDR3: TGTGCCAGCAGAGGTCCGGGCCTTGGCACTGAAGCTTTCTTT.

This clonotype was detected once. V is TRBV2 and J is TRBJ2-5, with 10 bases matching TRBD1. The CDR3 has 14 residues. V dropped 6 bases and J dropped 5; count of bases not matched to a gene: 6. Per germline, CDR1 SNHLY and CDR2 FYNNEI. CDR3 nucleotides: TGTGCCAGCAGACGGACAGGGGGACGGGAGACCCAGTACTTC. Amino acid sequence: CASRRTGGRETQYF.

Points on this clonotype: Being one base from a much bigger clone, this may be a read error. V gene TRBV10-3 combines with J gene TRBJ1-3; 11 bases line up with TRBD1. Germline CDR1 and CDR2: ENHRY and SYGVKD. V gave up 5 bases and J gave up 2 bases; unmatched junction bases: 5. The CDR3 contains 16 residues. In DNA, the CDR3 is TGTGCCATCAGTCGCGGGGACAGGGGGACTGGAAACACCATATATTTT. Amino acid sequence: CAISRGDRGTGNTIYF.

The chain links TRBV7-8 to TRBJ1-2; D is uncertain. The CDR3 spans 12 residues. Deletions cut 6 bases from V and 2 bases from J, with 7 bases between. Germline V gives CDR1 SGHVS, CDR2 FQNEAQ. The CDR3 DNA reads TGTGCCAGCAGAAGGGCGAACTATGGCTACACCTTC. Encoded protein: CASRRANYGYTF.

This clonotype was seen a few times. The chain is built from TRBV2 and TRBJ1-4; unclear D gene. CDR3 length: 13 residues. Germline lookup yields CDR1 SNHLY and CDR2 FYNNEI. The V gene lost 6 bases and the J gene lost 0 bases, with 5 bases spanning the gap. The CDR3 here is CASSKATNEKLFF. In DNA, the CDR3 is TGTGCCAGCAGCAAAGCAACTAATGAAAAACTGTTTTTT.

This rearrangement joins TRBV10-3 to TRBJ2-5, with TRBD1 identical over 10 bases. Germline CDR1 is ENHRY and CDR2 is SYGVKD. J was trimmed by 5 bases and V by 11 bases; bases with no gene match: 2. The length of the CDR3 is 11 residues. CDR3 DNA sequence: TGTGCCCGACAGGGGGCGGAGACCCAGTACTTC. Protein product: CARQGAETQYF.

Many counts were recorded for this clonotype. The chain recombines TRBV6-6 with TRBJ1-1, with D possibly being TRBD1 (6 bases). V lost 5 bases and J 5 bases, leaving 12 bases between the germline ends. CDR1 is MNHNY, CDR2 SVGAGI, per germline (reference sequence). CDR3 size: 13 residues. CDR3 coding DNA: TGTGCCAGCAGTACTACAGGGTGGACTGAAGCTTTCTTT. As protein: CASSTTGWTEAFF.

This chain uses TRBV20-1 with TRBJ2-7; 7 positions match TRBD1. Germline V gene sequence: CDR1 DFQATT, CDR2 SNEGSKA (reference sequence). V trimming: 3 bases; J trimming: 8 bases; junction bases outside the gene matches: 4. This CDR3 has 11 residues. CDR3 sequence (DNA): TGCAGTGCTAGGGACAGGAATCAGCAGTACTTC. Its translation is CSARDRNQQYF.

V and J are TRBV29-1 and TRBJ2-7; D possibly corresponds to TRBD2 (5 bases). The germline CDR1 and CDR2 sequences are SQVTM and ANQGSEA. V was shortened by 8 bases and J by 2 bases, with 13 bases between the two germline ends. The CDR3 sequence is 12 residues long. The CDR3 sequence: CSLEARAYEQYF. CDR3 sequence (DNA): TGCAGCTTGGAAGCGCGGGCCTACGAGCAGTACTTC.

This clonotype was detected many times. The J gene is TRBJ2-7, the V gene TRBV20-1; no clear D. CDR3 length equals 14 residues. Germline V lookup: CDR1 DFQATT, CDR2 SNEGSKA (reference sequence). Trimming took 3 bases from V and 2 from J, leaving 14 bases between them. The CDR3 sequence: CSASRQVGTYEQYF. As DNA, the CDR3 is TGCAGTGCTAGCCGGCAGGTGGGAACCTACGAGCAGTACTTC.